This T cell receptor (beta chain) stems from a study of blood T cell repertoires in COVID-19. Study in general: Spain, Italy and the United States supplied samples that represented acute and convalescent COVID-19. PBMCs, B-cell-depleted T cells, or T cells provided the cDNA or gDNA that made up the material.

The germline V and J ends were trimmed by 4 bases and 7 bases, with 16 bases remaining between them. The CDR3 is 15 residues long. Germline V gene sequence: CDR1 KGHDR, CDR2 SFDVKD. Participants were placed into cohorts based on the clinical history they reported. Authors' processing steps: Quantification of nucleated cells was approximated via reference gene primer amplification. Sequencing used immunoSEQ multiplex PCR; TCRdb keeps in-frame clones, though not all of them. V and J calls and clone size follow that table, whereas D and trimming were derived from the DNA. The table records 230,000 or so clones, approximately 89% of them present only once.

The specimen sequenced was PBMCs or T cells enriched from blood (not recorded which). This sequence originates from a middle-aged woman with acute COVID-19. The J gene is TRBJ2-1, the V gene TRBV24-1, with TRBD2 as a possible D gene (6 bases). The CDR3 protein is CATSERRGGGNEQFF. The DNA of the CDR3 is TGTGCCACCAGTGAAAGGCGGGGCGGCGGGAATGAGCAGTTCTTC.